This T cell receptor beta chain was observed in a study of T cells in Graves' hyperthyroidism and ophthalmopathy. TCR beta CDR3 regions were amplified from RNA transcripts. HTBI primers were employed in a first-round RT-PCR of the TCR CDR3. MiXCR, applied by TCRdb to the multiplex PCR reads, yields one record per CDR3 protein. The sample holds under 700,000 distinct CDR3 sequences, 40% to 55% seen once. Trimming cost V 5 bases and J 0 bases, with 12 bases left between them. The CDR3 length is 14 residues. Germline CDR1 SGHRS, CDR2 YFSETQ. This sequence was found in a woman aged 18-29 years with Graves' hyperthyroidism. V gene TRBV5-1 combines with J gene TRBJ2-7, with D possibly TRBD1 on 6 matching bases. Sequencing was carried out using peripheral blood or thyroid tissue (not recorded which). CDR3 loop: CASRGWTDSYEQYF. The CDR3 nucleotides are TGCGCCAGCAGAGGATGGACAGACTCCTACGAGCAGTACTTC.